The text below deals with one T cell receptor (beta chain). Its antigen is still unknown. Deletions cut 6 bases from V and 2 bases from J, with 10 bases between. The CDR3 is 14 residues long. Germline loops: CDR1 MNHNY, CDR2 SVGAGI (reference sequence). This sample is drawn from a study of cytomegalovirus exposure and HLA in healthy donors. Study overall: Researchers previously reported finding fewer than 140 million unique TCR beta sequences from about 170 million T cells.

Study-wide findings and caveats: When presence/absence was analysed, sequencing depth was taken to be roughly uniform across donors. What a later analysis showed was that several of the most significant clusters appeared linked to common viral pathogens.

The PCR contained 60 Vbeta and 13 Jbeta primers. Repertoires were generated with immunoSEQ multiplex PCR, while TCRdb's copy carries only in-frame clones and drops some. The data contain about 140,000 clones, more than 70% of them singletons. The receptor comes from a man aged 50 or older in good health and CMV-seropositive. The sequenced material came from PBMCs. The V gene is TRBV6-6, the J gene TRBJ2-2; tentative D call: TRBD1 (6 bases). The CDR3 DNA reads as TGTGCCAGCAGACGGACAGCTAACACCGGGGAGCTGTTTTTT. Translating it yields CASRRTANTGELFF.